These T cell receptor beta chains were read from a single sample in a study of T cell clonotyping in hematopoietic cell transplantation. This table comes from immunoSEQ multiplex PCR, and its TCRdb copy is limited to in-frame clones, with some not included. The profile covers approximately 8,400 clones, with about 89% appearing a single time and 4.2% taken by the ten largest. Sequences were derived from peripheral blood mononuclear cells, sampled at the time of graft-versus-host disease after allogeneic stem cell transplant. The receptors derive from a male patient aged 60 to 75 who had an allogeneic stem cell transplant from a related donor, so the T cells may come from the graft donor. Some clones in this sample may be carry-over from other donors' samples. The CDR3 runs from the conserved cysteine through the conserved F or W. D genes are given only for firm matches. Clone size, where shown, is once, few, many, or a class for clones that have expanded.

j_call: TRBJ2-7
v_call: TRBV18
d_call: -
cdr3_length: 13
clone_size: -
cdr3_aa: CASSREVNYEQYF
cdr3_nt: TGTGCCAGCTCCCGAGAAGTTAATTACGAGCAGTACTTC

j_call: TRBJ1-2
v_call: TRBV2
d_call: -
cdr3_length: 15
clone_size: few
cdr3_aa: CASSEAEGDPYGYTF
cdr3_nt: TGTGCCAGCAGTGAAGCGGAAGGGGACCCCTATGGCTACACCTTC

j_call: TRBJ2-7
v_call: TRBV29-1
d_call: TRBD2
cdr3_length: 13
clone_size: -
cdr3_aa: CSVEEGGTTEQYF
cdr3_nt: TGCAGCGTTGAAGAGGGGGGGACTACCGAGCAGTACTTC

j_call: TRBJ2-1
v_call: TRBV2
d_call: -
cdr3_length: 16
clone_size: -
cdr3_aa: CASSEIAISSYNEQFF
cdr3_nt: TGTGCCAGCAGTGAGATCGCGATCAGCTCCTACAATGAGCAGTTCTTC

j_call: TRBJ1-6
v_call: TRBV4-1
d_call: TRBD1
cdr3_length: 15
clone_size: once
cdr3_aa: CASSQAGTGDSPLHF
cdr3_nt: TGCGCCAGCAGCCAAGCCGGGACAGGGGATTCACCCCTCCACTTT

j_call: TRBJ1-4
v_call: TRBV4-1
d_call: -
cdr3_length: 14
clone_size: -
cdr3_aa: CASSQDPGTEKLFF
cdr3_nt: TGCGCCAGCAGCCAAGATCCGGGGACTGAAAAACTGTTTTTT

j_call: TRBJ2-2
v_call: TRBV15
d_call: -
cdr3_length: 16
clone_size: -
cdr3_aa: CATSPRGTVSLGELFF
cdr3_nt: TGTGCCACCAGCCCCCGCGGGACAGTAAGCCTCGGGGAGCTGTTTTTT

j_call: TRBJ1-5
v_call: TRBV28
d_call: TRBD1
cdr3_length: 18
clone_size: -
cdr3_aa: CASSLNPRDRGRGQPQHF
cdr3_nt: TGTGCCAGCAGTTTGAACCCCCGGGACAGGGGGCGCGGGCAGCCCCAGCATTTT

j_call: TRBJ2-1
v_call: TRBV10-3
d_call: TRBD1
cdr3_length: 12
clone_size: -
cdr3_aa: CANGQGDNEQFF
cdr3_nt: TGTGCCAACGGACAGGGGGACAATGAGCAGTTCTTC

j_call: TRBJ2-7
v_call: TRBV7-6
d_call: -
cdr3_length: 15
clone_size: once
cdr3_aa: CASSSDRTSSYEQYF
cdr3_nt: TGTGCCAGCAGCAGCGACAGGACTAGCTCCTACGAGCAGTACTTC

j_call: TRBJ2-7
v_call: TRBV15
d_call: -
cdr3_length: 17
clone_size: -
cdr3_aa: CATSPWGGAGPNYEQYF
cdr3_nt: TGTGCCACCAGCCCGTGGGGTGGGGCGGGACCTAACTACGAGCAGTACTTC

j_call: TRBJ2-7
v_call: TRBV29-1
d_call: TRBD2
cdr3_length: 13
clone_size: -
cdr3_aa: CSVNSGGSYEQYF
cdr3_nt: TGCAGCGTGAATAGCGGGGGCTCCTACGAGCAGTACTTC

j_call: TRBJ2-1
v_call: TRBV29-1
d_call: -
cdr3_length: 13
clone_size: -
cdr3_aa: CSVEQVKYNEQFF
cdr3_nt: TGCAGCGTTGAGCAAGTGAAGTACAATGAGCAGTTCTTC

j_call: TRBJ2-3
v_call: TRBV29-1
d_call: TRBD2
cdr3_length: 15
clone_size: -
cdr3_aa: CSVAPLAGGTDTQYF
cdr3_nt: TGCAGCGTTGCACCGCTAGCGGGGGGCACAGATACGCAGTATTTT

j_call: TRBJ1-1
v_call: TRBV5-1
d_call: -
cdr3_length: 15
clone_size: -
cdr3_aa: CASSLGPGMNTEAFF
cdr3_nt: TGCGCCAGCAGCTTGGGGCCAGGGATGAACACTGAAGCTTTCTTT

j_call: TRBJ1-1
v_call: TRBV29-1
d_call: -
cdr3_length: 13
clone_size: once
cdr3_aa: CSVEGAGNTEAFF
cdr3_nt: TGCAGCGTTGAAGGGGCAGGGAATACTGAAGCTTTCTTT

j_call: TRBJ1-1
v_call: TRBV5-1
d_call: -
cdr3_length: 14
clone_size: -
cdr3_aa: CASSTGTKNTEAFF
cdr3_nt: TGCGCCAGCAGCACCGGGACCAAGAACACTGAAGCTTTCTTT